Each of the 20 T cell receptor beta chains below was sequenced from the same sample in a study of CD8 T cells in Susac syndrome. cDNA came from roughly 0.53 to 1 ug RNA primed by random hexamers. Each CDR3 protein gets one entry after TCRdb re-called the immunoSEQ multiplex PCR reads with MiXCR. Among almost 450,000 distinct CDR3 sequences, around 83% were seen once, and the ten largest hold about 0.12%. Material: CD8+ T cells from PBMCs. The source of these receptors is a human donor with multiple sclerosis.

The CDR3: CASSLYALGQGRDQPQHF. CDR3 bases: TGTGCCAGCAGTTTATACGCCCTAGGACAGGGTAGGGATCAGCCCCAGCATTTT. This chain uses TRBV27 with TRBJ1-5, with TRBD1 identical over 8 bases. The junction had 13 bases not matched to a gene; V was cut back by 1 base and J by 5 bases. The germline gives CDR1 MNHEY, CDR2 SMNVEV (reference sequence). The CDR3 is made up of 18 amino acids.

V and J are TRBV3-1 and TRBJ2-1; 11 nucleotides match TRBD2. Losses at the gene ends were 3 bases for V and 9 bases for J; bases not matched to a gene: 19. The CDR3 loop spans 19 amino acids. Germline V gene sequence: CDR1 LGHDT, CDR2 YNNKEL (reference sequence). The CDR3 DNA follows: TGTGCCAGCAGCCAGATTCAAGGGGGAACTAGCGGGAGATGGGGTGAGCAGTTCTTC. It encodes CASSQIQGGTSGRWGEQFF.

V gene TRBV9 combines with J gene TRBJ2-7; D possibly corresponds to TRBD2 (5 bases). The CDR3 is 14 amino acids. V gave up 3 bases and J gave up 5 bases, with 15 bases separating them. Germline assignment: CDR1 SGDLS and CDR2 YYNGEE. CDR3 amino acids: CASSGEWAADEQYF. The CDR3 DNA is TGTGCCAGCAGCGGGGAGTGGGCCGCAGACGAGCAGTACTTC.

The rearrangement uses TRBV20-1 and TRBJ1-4; TRBD1 matches 9 bases. CDR1 and CDR2 from the germline V gene are DFQATT and SNEGSKA (reference sequence). The V segment lost 0 bases and the J segment 5 bases; nucleotides outside the gene matches: 1. CDR3 length: 14 amino acids. CDR3 region: CSARDGTGNEKLFF. DNA of the CDR3: TGCAGTGCTAGAGACGGGACAGGGAATGAAAAACTGTTTTTT.

This chain connects TRBV19 to TRBJ2-3, with TRBD2 identical over 9 bases. Trimming cost V 5 bases and J 0 bases; bases outside gene matches: 3. This CDR3 region has 15 residues. CDR1 and CDR2 from the germline V gene are LNHDA and SQIVND (reference sequence). The CDR3 nucleotides are TGTGCCAGTAGTCTTAGCGGGGGAAGCACAGATACGCAGTATTTT. As protein: CASSLSGGSTDTQYF.

The chain combines TRBV10-2 with TRBJ2-1; 7 positions agree with TRBD2. V trimming: 6 bases; J trimming: 4 bases; junction bases outside the gene matches: 6. The length of the CDR3 is 14 residues. Germline lookup yields CDR1 WSHSY and CDR2 SAAADI. The CDR3 loop reads CASSGPGGYNEQFF. CDR3 nucleotide sequence: TGCGCCAGCAGCGGGCCGGGAGGATACAATGAGCAGTTCTTC.

The sample holds one count of this clonotype. The chain is built from TRBV6-5 and TRBJ2-7, with 8 positions matching TRBD1. The CDR3 contains 17 residues. Trimming took 0 bases from V and 2 from J; bases not matched to a gene: 9. Germline V gene sequence: CDR1 MNHEY, CDR2 SVGAGI. The CDR3 loop is CASSYSMFVQGAYEQYF. In DNA form, the CDR3 reads TGTGCCAGCAGTTACTCGATGTTTGTACAGGGGGCCTACGAGCAGTACTTC.

V is TRBV20-1 and J is TRBJ2-7, with 7 positions matching TRBD1. V was clipped by 6 bases and J by 2 bases; unmatched bases: 7. The germline gives CDR1 DFQATT, CDR2 SNEGSKA (reference sequence). The CDR3 consists of 13 residues. The CDR3 reads CSARIGTAYEQYF. The CDR3 region has the DNA TGCAGTGCCAGGATCGGGACAGCCTACGAGCAGTACTTC.

The gene calls are TRBV4-1 and TRBJ1-2; D not certain. V shed 0 bases and J shed 3 bases, with 11 bases lying between them. The CDR3 runs to 15 residues. CDR1 and CDR2 (germline): MGHRA, YSYEKL. This CDR3 is CASSQERVSYYGYTF. Written as DNA, the CDR3 is TGCGCCAGCAGCCAAGAAAGGGTATCGTACTATGGCTACACCTTC.

The rearrangement joins TRBV7-2 to TRBJ2-7; 12 nucleotides agree with TRBD2. The CDR3 has 16 residues. Germline-derived CDR1 and CDR2 are SGHTA and FQGNSA. Trimming at V came to 1 base and at J to 6 bases, leaving 7 bases not matched to a gene. CDR3 DNA sequence: TGTGCCAGCAGCTTAGTCCTAGCGGGAGGGCCCCCCGAGCAGTACTTC. It encodes CASSLVLAGGPPEQYF.

This sequence joins TRBV7-9 and TRBJ1-1; D is ambiguous. Trimming left V 6 bases short and J 1 base short, with 18 bases between. CDR1 and CDR2 (germline): SEHNR, FQNEAQ (reference sequence). This CDR3 contains 16 residues. CDR3 region: CASSFIPLGKNTEAFF. The CDR3 coding sequence is TGTGCCAGCAGTTTTATCCCCTTAGGGAAGAACACTGAAGCTTTCTTT.

The V gene is TRBV4-1, the J gene TRBJ2-7; D unresolved. CDR1 and CDR2 from the germline V gene are MGHRA and YSYEKL. V was pared by 0 bases and J by 4 bases, with 13 bases between. The CDR3 is 15 amino acids. Here the CDR3 DNA reads TGCGCCAGCAGCCAAGAACCAACGGTAGAGTACGAGCAGTACTTC. Translating gives CASSQEPTVEYEQYF.

This clonotype was detected only once. V and J are TRBV5-4 and TRBJ1-1, with D hard to call. The V and J ends lost 6 bases and 3 bases respectively, with 9 bases between them. CDR1 and CDR2 (germline): SGHNT, YYREEE (reference sequence). The CDR3 sequence is 12 residues long. CDR3 protein: CASNYIDTEAFF. DNA for the CDR3: TGTGCCAGCAACTACATTGACACTGAAGCTTTCTTT. Complete variable domain (other parts from reference TRBV5-4 and TRBJ1-1): ETGVTQSPTHLIKTRGQQVTLRCSSQSGHNTVSWYQQALGQGPQFIFQYYREEENGRGNFPPRFSGLQFPNYSSELNVNALELDDSALYLCASNYIDTEAFFGQGTRLTVV.

V is TRBV6-6 and J is TRBJ1-5; D unclear. V was trimmed by 7 bases and J by 1 base, leaving 11 bases between them. The germline V gene has CDR1 MNHNY and CDR2 SVGAGI (reference sequence). CDR3 length: 14 amino acids. The CDR3 protein is CASTLSSSNQPQHF. For the CDR3, the DNA is TGTGCCAGCACCCTCTCCTCCAGCAATCAGCCCCAGCATTTT.

The chain couples TRBV27 to TRBJ1-4; no clear D gene. From germline, CDR1 is MNHEY and CDR2 SMNVEV (reference sequence). Trimming stripped 6 bases from V and 5 bases from J, with 19 bases between. This CDR3 is built from 16 residues. The CDR3 sequence is CASRTALDTYNEKLFF. The DNA of the CDR3 is TGTGCCAGCAGAACTGCCCTTGACACATACAATGAAAAACTGTTTTTT.

The rearrangement uses TRBV4-1 and TRBJ2-7, with D maybe TRBD1 (7 bases). The CDR3 has 17 residues. Germline-derived CDR1 and CDR2 are MGHRA and YSYEKL. The V end lost 0 bases, the J end lost 2 bases, and 17 bases lay between the germline ends. The chain's CDR3 is CASSQDIVAGGTYEQYF. DNA for the CDR3: TGCGCCAGCAGCCAAGATATCGTGGCAGGGGGGACCTACGAGCAGTACTTC.

This chain uses TRBV7-9 with TRBJ2-2; weak D call: TRBD1 (6 bases). The ends were cut back, 0 bases at V and 4 bases at J, with 12 bases in the middle. This CDR3 contains 16 residues. Germline V lookup: CDR1 SEHNR, CDR2 FQNEAQ (reference sequence). CDR3 in DNA: TGTGCCAGCAGCTTAGCCCCACAGGGAATCACCGGGGAGCTGTTTTTT. Translation gives CASSLAPQGITGELFF.

This clonotype was detected only a few times. V gene TRBV5-1 combines with J gene TRBJ2-7; the match to TRBD1 covers 8 bases. CDR3 length equals 22 residues. CDR1 and CDR2 (germline): SGHRS, YFSETQ. V trimming: 0 bases; J trimming: 4 bases; junction bases outside the gene matches: 27. For the CDR3, the DNA is TGCGCCAGCAGCTTGGGCAACCGTCCCGGACAGGGATTGAAGGACTACTCATACGAGCAGTACTTC. Its translation is CASSLGNRPGQGLKDYSYEQYF.

This rearrangement joins TRBV28 to TRBJ1-2; 8 nucleotides agree with TRBD1. Trimming removed 4 bases from V and 6 bases from J; junction bases left unmatched: 10. This CDR3 comprises 15 residues. The germline V gene has CDR1 MDHEN and CDR2 SYDVKM. DNA of the CDR3: TGTGCCAGCAGTTCCCCTCGGACAGGGATTCATGGCTACACCTTC. Its protein product is CASSSPRTGIHGYTF.

V and J are TRBV30 and TRBJ1-4; 10 nucleotides agree with TRBD1. Germline V gene lookup returns CDR1 GTSNPN and CDR2 SVGIG (reference sequence). J gave up 5 bases and V 0 bases, and 0 bases lay outside the gene matches. The CDR3 runs to 14 residues. CDR3 loop: CAWSVGQGNEKLFF. The DNA for the CDR3 is TGTGCCTGGAGTGTGGGACAGGGGAATGAAAAACTGTTTTTT.